Listed below are T cell receptor beta chains from one sample, sequenced in a study of T cell responses to AZD1222 COVID-19 vaccine. Some clones are missing from TCRdb's copy, which holds only in-frame ones; the method was immunoSEQ multiplex PCR. The sample shows approximately 150,000 clones, about 91% of them seen only once. The starting material was peripheral blood, obtained on day 0 of MenACWY control vaccination. The receptors were sampled from an adult in good health. CDR3s include the opening cysteine and the closing phenylalanine or tryptophan. The order of the fields is V gene, CDR3 length, clone size, J gene, D gene, CDR3 DNA, CDR3 protein. D genes are given only for firm matches. Clone size is shown for a subset of rows, as once, few, many or a class of expanded clone.

v_call: TRBV7-9
cdr3_length: 13
clone_size: NA
j_call: TRBJ1-1
d_call: NA
cdr3_nt: TGTGCCAGCAGCTTAGAAGTTCAGGGTGAAGCTTTCTTT
cdr3_aa: CASSLEVQGEAFF

v_call: TRBV7-9
cdr3_length: 16
clone_size: once
j_call: TRBJ2-2
d_call: NA
cdr3_nt: TGTGCCAGCAGCAAGTCGAGGGCCACGAACACCGGGGAGCTGTTTTTT
cdr3_aa: CASSKSRATNTGELFF

v_call: TRBV12-5
cdr3_length: 16
clone_size: few
j_call: TRBJ2-7
d_call: TRBD2
cdr3_nt: TGTGCTAGTGGTTTGGCCGTTGGGGGGGGAGCCTACGAGCAGTACTTC
cdr3_aa: CASGLAVGGGAYEQYF

v_call: TRBV3-1/TRBV3-2
cdr3_length: 12
clone_size: NA
j_call: TRBJ1-4
d_call: NA
cdr3_nt: TGTGCCAGCAGCCAAGACCGGGAAAAACTGTTTTTT
cdr3_aa: CASSQDREKLFF

v_call: TRBV20-1
cdr3_length: 11
clone_size: NA
j_call: TRBJ1-1
d_call: NA
cdr3_nt: TGCAGTGCTAGTAGGGGCACTGAAGCTTTCTTT
cdr3_aa: CSASRGTEAFF

v_call: TRBV3-1/TRBV3-2
cdr3_length: 13
clone_size: NA
j_call: TRBJ1-4
d_call: NA
cdr3_nt: TGTGCCAGCAGCCAAGACTTTAATGAAAAACTGTTTTTT
cdr3_aa: CASSQDFNEKLFF

v_call: TRBV27
cdr3_length: 15
clone_size: NA
j_call: TRBJ1-1
d_call: NA
cdr3_nt: TGTGCCAGCAGTCCACCCCGTCAGGAGGGAGGTGAAGCTTTCTTT
cdr3_aa: CASSPPRQEGGEAFF

v_call: TRBV7-9
cdr3_length: 15
clone_size: NA
j_call: TRBJ2-1
d_call: NA
cdr3_nt: TGTGCCAGCAGCTTAAGTGGGAGGGGGGACAATGAGCAGTTCTTC
cdr3_aa: CASSLSGRGDNEQFF

v_call: TRBV15
cdr3_length: 15
clone_size: NA
j_call: TRBJ1-5
d_call: NA
cdr3_nt: TGTGCCACCAGCAGAGATCGGAACAGCAATCAGCCCCAGCATTTT
cdr3_aa: CATSRDRNSNQPQHF

v_call: TRBV3-1/TRBV3-2
cdr3_length: 18
clone_size: NA
j_call: TRBJ2-5
d_call: TRBD2
cdr3_nt: TGTGCCAGCAGCCAAGTTGGTCTAGCGGGAGGGAAAAAAGAGACCCAGTACTTC
cdr3_aa: CASSQVGLAGGKKETQYF

v_call: TRBV5-1
cdr3_length: 15
clone_size: NA
j_call: TRBJ2-5
d_call: NA
cdr3_nt: TGCGCCAGCAGCCTCAACCCAGGGGAGAGGGAGACCCAGTACTTC
cdr3_aa: CASSLNPGERETQYF

v_call: TRBV19
cdr3_length: 17
clone_size: NA
j_call: TRBJ2-2
d_call: TRBD2
cdr3_nt: TGTGCCAGTAGTATAGTCGGGACTAGCGGTCGCACCGGGGAGCTGTTTTTT
cdr3_aa: CASSIVGTSGRTGELFF

v_call: TRBV15
cdr3_length: 16
clone_size: NA
j_call: TRBJ2-7
d_call: NA
cdr3_nt: TGTGCCACCAGCAGAGATCGCACTTCTGAAGGGTACGAGCAGTACTTC
cdr3_aa: CATSRDRTSEGYEQYF

v_call: TRBV7-9
cdr3_length: 12
clone_size: NA
j_call: TRBJ2-5
d_call: TRBD1
cdr3_nt: TGTGCGAGAGGGACAGACCAAGAGACCCAGTACTTC
cdr3_aa: CARGTDQETQYF

v_call: TRBV5-1
cdr3_length: 11
clone_size: NA
j_call: TRBJ2-7
d_call: TRBD1
cdr3_nt: TGCGCCAGTCGATTCGGGACAGTTCTGTACTTC
cdr3_aa: CASRFGTVLYF

v_call: TRBV4-2
cdr3_length: 16
clone_size: NA
j_call: TRBJ2-7
d_call: TRBD2
cdr3_nt: TGTGCCAGCAGCCAGATGGTGGGGCGGGAGACGTACGAGCAGTACTTC
cdr3_aa: CASSQMVGRETYEQYF